The 19 T cell receptor beta chains given below trace back to one sample, sequenced in a study of blood T cell repertoires in COVID-19. Here immunoSEQ multiplex PCR was the method, and the copy in TCRdb shows in-frame clones only, minus some. The sample lists about 260,000 clones, 80% to 90% occurring once. Sequencing was performed on peripheral blood. The source is a woman between 40 and 50 years old who had recovered from COVID-19.

This clone was picked up one time. The chain uses TRBV6-1 and TRBJ2-7, with TRBD2 as a possible D gene (7 bases). CDR1 and CDR2 (germline): MNHNS, SASEGT. The CDR3 has 14 amino acids. V was pared by 0 bases and J by 10 bases, with 16 bases between. For the CDR3, the DNA is TGTGCCAGCAGTGAAGCTGTCGAGGGGGGGCAACAGTACTTC. It specifies CASSEAVEGGQQYF.

V is TRBV4-2 and J is TRBJ2-4, with D maybe TRBD1 (5 bases). Germline V gene sequence: CDR1 LGHNA, CDR2 YNFKEQ. This CDR3 comprises 15 residues. Trimming removed 5 bases from V and 2 bases from J, with 13 bases in between. The chain's CDR3 is CASSDEQVSKNIQYF. CDR3 in DNA: TGTGCCAGCAGCGATGAACAGGTGTCCAAAAACATTCAGTACTTC.

The rearrangement uses TRBV29-1 and TRBJ1-2; 8 nucleotides align to TRBD1. Trimming took 3 bases from V and 7 from J; bases not matched to a gene: 4. CDR1 and CDR2 (germline): SQVTM, ANQGSEA. CDR3 size: 12 residues. The CDR3 region has the DNA TGCAGCGTTGATCTGACAGGGGCTGGCTACACCTTC. This encodes CSVDLTGAGYTF.

This clone was recorded at least ten times. The CDR3 DNA reads TGTGCCAGCAGCCAAGCGGGACTTGAAGCTTTCTTT. Translated: CASSQAGLEAFF. The chain carries TRBV14 and TRBJ1-1; TRBD1 might be the D (5 bases). This CDR3 region has 12 residues. V lost 1 base, J lost 7 bases, and 7 bases lay in between. Germline V gene data show CDR1 as SGHDN and CDR2 as FVKESK.

The chain has TRBV9 and TRBJ2-7, with D possibly being TRBD1 (6 bases). Trimming left V 4 bases short and J 2 bases short, with 13 bases between. Germline V gene sequence: CDR1 SGDLS, CDR2 YYNGEE. The CDR3 is made up of 14 amino acids. DNA of the CDR3: TGTGCCAGCAGCTTTGGGACAATGGCCTACGAGCAGTACTTC. Translation: CASSFGTMAYEQYF.

J is TRBJ2-3 and V is TRBV9; tentative D call: TRBD1 (6 bases). Trimming took 0 bases from V and 1 from J, leaving 12 bases between them. The CDR3 contains 16 residues. Germline CDR1 and CDR2: SGDLS and YYNGEE. In DNA form, the CDR3 reads TGTGCCAGCAGCGTAGAACAGGGACACGGCACAGATACGCAGTATTTT. Translating gives CASSVEQGHGTDTQYF. Drawing the rest from reference TRBV9 and TRBJ2-3, the complete variable domain is DSGVTQTPKHLITATGQRVTLRCSPRSGDLSVYWYQQSLDQGLQFLIQYYNGEERAKGNILERFSAQQFPDLHSELNLSSLELGDSALYFCASSVEQGHGTDTQYFGPGTRLTVL.

The chain joins TRBV11-3 to TRBJ2-7, with TRBD2 identical over 7 bases. Trimming at V came to 4 bases and at J to 2 bases, leaving 5 bases not matched to a gene. Germline lookup yields CDR1 SGHNT and CDR2 YENEEA. This CDR3 comprises 14 residues. In nucleotides, the CDR3 is TGTGCCAGCAGCTGGACCGGGACTACCTACGAGCAGTACTTC. This codes for CASSWTGTTYEQYF. The full variable domain, its missing parts supplied by reference TRBV11-3 and TRBJ2-7, is EAGVVQSPRYKIIEKKQPVAFWCNPISGHNTLYWYLQNLGQGPELLIRYENEEAVDDSQLPKDRFSAERLKGVDSTLKIQPAELGDSAVYLCASSWTGTTYEQYFGPGTRLTVT.

This sequence joins TRBV10-3 and TRBJ2-7; no clear D gene. Trimming pared 3 bases from V and 0 bases from J, leaving 12 bases between. Germline V gene lookup returns CDR1 ENHRY and CDR2 SYGVKD. This CDR3 spans 15 amino acids. The CDR3 reads CAISEVAANSYEQYF. The CDR3 coding sequence is TGTGCCATCAGTGAAGTCGCGGCAAACTCCTACGAGCAGTACTTC.

The V and J genes are TRBV14 and TRBJ1-1; D not certain. CDR3 length: 15 residues. V was shortened by 0 bases and J by 4 bases, with 12 bases between the two germline ends. CDR1 SGHDN and CDR2 FVKESK come from the germline V gene. In DNA form, the CDR3 reads TGTGCCAGCAGCCAAGATGGAGGGTTGGGCACTGAAGCTTTCTTT. Translation gives CASSQDGGLGTEAFF. Complete variable domain (other parts from reference TRBV14 and TRBJ1-1): EAGVTQFPSHSVIEKGQTVTLRCDPISGHDNLYWYRRVMGKEIKFLLHFVKESKQDESGMPNNRFLAERTGGTYSTLKVQPAELEDSGVYFCASSQDGGLGTEAFFGQGTRLTVV.

This rearrangement joins TRBV2 to TRBJ1-5; D is undetermined. The CDR3 spans 13 residues. Germline CDR1 is SNHLY and CDR2 is FYNNEI. The germline V and J ends were trimmed by 7 bases and 5 bases, with 12 bases remaining between them. CDR3 region: CASMRALDQPQHF. CDR3 bases: TGTGCCAGCATGAGGGCTCTTGATCAGCCCCAGCATTTT.

The rearrangement links TRBV11-3 to TRBJ2-7; 9 bases are a match to TRBD2. Losses at the gene ends were 5 bases for V and 4 bases for J; bases not matched to a gene: 3. CDR3 size: 13 residues. Germline V CDR1 and CDR2: SGHNT, YENEEA. CDR3 DNA sequence: TGTGCCAGCAGCCGCGGGGGGGATTACGAGCAGTACTTC. Its translation is CASSRGGDYEQYF. The whole variable domain, remainder taken from reference TRBV11-3 and TRBJ2-7, is EAGVVQSPRYKIIEKKQPVAFWCNPISGHNTLYWYLQNLGQGPELLIRYENEEAVDDSQLPKDRFSAERLKGVDSTLKIQPAELGDSAVYLCASSRGGDYEQYFGPGTRLTVT.

This clone was counted only a few times. The chain carries TRBV6-5 and TRBJ1-6; no clear D gene. The V gene lost 0 bases and the J gene lost 4 bases, with 10 bases spanning the gap. CDR3 size: 16 residues. Germline lookup yields CDR1 MNHEY and CDR2 SVGAGI. CDR3 DNA sequence: TGTGCCAGCAGTTACTCGGGCCAACGGTATAATTCACCCCTCCACTTT. The encoded protein is CASSYSGQRYNSPLHF.

This chain links TRBV30 with TRBJ1-4; D is perhaps TRBD1 (5 bases). The V end lost 2 bases, the J end lost 4 bases, and 11 bases lay between the germline ends. Germline V gene lookup returns CDR1 GTSNPN and CDR2 SVGIG (reference sequence). The length of the CDR3 is 14 residues. The CDR3 loop is CAWSRGRYNEKLFF. The DNA for the CDR3 is TGTGCCTGGAGTCGGGGGAGATATAATGAAAAACTGTTTTTT.

This clone was observed a handful of times. The chain combines TRBV5-1 with TRBJ1-1, with D tentatively TRBD1 (5 bases). This CDR3 comprises 14 residues. V lost 0 bases, J lost 1 base, and 7 bases lay in between. Germline V lookup: CDR1 SGHRS, CDR2 YFSETQ. The CDR3 region is CASSLETANTEAFF. CDR3 nucleotides: TGCGCCAGCAGCTTGGAGACAGCGAACACTGAAGCTTTCTTT.

The rearrangement joins TRBV6-5 to TRBJ1-2, with TRBD1 identical over 7 bases. Germline assignment: CDR1 MNHEY and CDR2 SVGAGI. The CDR3 consists of 14 residues. The J segment lost 8 bases and the V segment lost 1 base, leaving 7 bases of the junction unmatched. The CDR3 region has the DNA TGTGCCAGCAGTTACTTCCAGACAGGGATCGGCTACACCTTC. It codes for CASSYFQTGIGYTF.

The gene calls are TRBV6-5 and TRBJ1-2; possibly TRBD1 for D (5 bases). The CDR3 loop spans 14 amino acids. Germline V gene data show CDR1 as MNHEY and CDR2 as SVGAGI. Trimming removed 2 bases from V and 5 bases from J, with 12 bases in between. The CDR3 region has the DNA TGTGCCAGCAGTTACCAGGGAGGAGAGTATGGCTACACCTTC. Protein product: CASSYQGGEYGYTF.

This chain connects TRBV5-8 to TRBJ2-5; TRBD1 matches 8 bases. Trimming cost V 0 bases and J 7 bases; bases outside gene matches: 5. The CDR3 totals 14 residues. The germline gives CDR1 SGHTS, CDR2 YDEGEE. This chain's CDR3 is CASSLADRDGTQYF. The CDR3, as DNA: TGTGCCAGCAGCTTGGCGGACAGGGACGGGACCCAGTACTTC.

The chain joins TRBV5-4 to TRBJ2-3; TRBD2 might be the D (6 bases). The CDR3 totals 14 residues. The germline V and J ends were trimmed by 5 bases and 1 base, with 11 bases remaining between them. Germline V lookup: CDR1 SGHNT, CDR2 YYREEE (reference sequence). This CDR3 reads CASSRPSGTDTQYF. Here the CDR3 DNA reads TGTGCCAGCAGTAGGCCTAGCGGCACAGATACGCAGTATTTT.

This chain joins TRBV11-2 and TRBJ1-2; 9 positions agree with TRBD1. This CDR3 contains 15 residues. CDR1 and CDR2 (germline): SGHAT, FQNNGV. The J segment lost 4 bases and the V segment lost 4 bases, leaving 7 bases of the junction unmatched. This CDR3 reads CASSSGQGRTYGYTF. Written as DNA, the CDR3 is TGTGCCAGCAGCTCGGGACAGGGTAGGACCTATGGCTACACCTTC.